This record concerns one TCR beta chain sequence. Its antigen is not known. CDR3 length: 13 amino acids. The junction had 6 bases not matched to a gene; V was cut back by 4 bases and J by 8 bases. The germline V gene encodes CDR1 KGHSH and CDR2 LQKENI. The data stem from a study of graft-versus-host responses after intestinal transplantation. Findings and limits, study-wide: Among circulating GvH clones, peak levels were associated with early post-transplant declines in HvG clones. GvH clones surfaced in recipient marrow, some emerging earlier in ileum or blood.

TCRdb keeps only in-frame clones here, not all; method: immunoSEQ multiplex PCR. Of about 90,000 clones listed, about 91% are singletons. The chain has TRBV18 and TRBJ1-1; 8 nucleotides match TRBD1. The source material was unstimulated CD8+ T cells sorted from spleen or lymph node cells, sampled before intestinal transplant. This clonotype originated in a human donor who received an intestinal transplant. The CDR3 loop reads CASSLGQGSEAFF. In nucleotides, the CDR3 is TGTGCCAGCTCACTCGGACAGGGCTCGGAAGCTTTCTTT.